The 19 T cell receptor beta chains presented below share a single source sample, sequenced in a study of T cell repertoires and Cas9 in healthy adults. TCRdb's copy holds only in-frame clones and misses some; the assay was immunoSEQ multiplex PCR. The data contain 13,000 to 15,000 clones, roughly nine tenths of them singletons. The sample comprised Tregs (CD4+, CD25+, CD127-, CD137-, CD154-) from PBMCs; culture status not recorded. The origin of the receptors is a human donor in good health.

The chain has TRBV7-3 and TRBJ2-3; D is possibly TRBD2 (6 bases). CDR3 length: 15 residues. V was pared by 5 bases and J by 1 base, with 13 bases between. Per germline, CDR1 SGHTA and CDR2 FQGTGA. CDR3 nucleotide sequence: TGTGCCAGCAGCCTCGGACTACCGGGCACAGATACGCAGTATTTT. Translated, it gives CASSLGLPGTDTQYF.

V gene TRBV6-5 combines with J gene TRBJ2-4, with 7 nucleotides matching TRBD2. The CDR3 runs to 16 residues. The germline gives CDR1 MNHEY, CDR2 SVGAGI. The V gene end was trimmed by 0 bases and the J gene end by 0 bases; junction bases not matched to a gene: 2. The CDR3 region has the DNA TGTGCCAGCAGTTACTCGGCTAGCGGAGCCAAAAACATTCAGTACTTC. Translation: CASSYSASGAKNIQYF.

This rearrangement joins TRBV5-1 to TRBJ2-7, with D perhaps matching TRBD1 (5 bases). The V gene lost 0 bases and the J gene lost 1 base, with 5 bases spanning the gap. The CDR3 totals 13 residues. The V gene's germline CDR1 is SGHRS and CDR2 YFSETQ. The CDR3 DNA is TGCGCCAGCAGCTTGGGACAGTCCTACGAGCAGTACTTC. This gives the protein CASSLGQSYEQYF.

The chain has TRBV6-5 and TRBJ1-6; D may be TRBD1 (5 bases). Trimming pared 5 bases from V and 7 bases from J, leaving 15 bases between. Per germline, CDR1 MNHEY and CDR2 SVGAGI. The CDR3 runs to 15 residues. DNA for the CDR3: TGTGCCAGCAGTCACGACGCGGGACTCAATTCACCCCTCCACTTT. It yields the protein CASSHDAGLNSPLHF.

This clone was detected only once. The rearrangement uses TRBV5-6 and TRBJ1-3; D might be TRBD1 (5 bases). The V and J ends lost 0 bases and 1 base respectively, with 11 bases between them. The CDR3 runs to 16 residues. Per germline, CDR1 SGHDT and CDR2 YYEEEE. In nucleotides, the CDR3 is TGTGCCAGCAGCTTGGGGGGTTCAGGGTCTGGAAACACCATATATTTT. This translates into CASSLGGSGSGNTIYF. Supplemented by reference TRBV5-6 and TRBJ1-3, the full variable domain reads DAGVTQSPTHLIKTRGQQVTLRCSPKSGHDTVSWYQQALGQGPQFIFQYYEEEERQRGNFPDRFSGHQFPNYSSELNVNALLLGDSALYLCASSLGGSGSGNTIYFGEGSWLTVV.

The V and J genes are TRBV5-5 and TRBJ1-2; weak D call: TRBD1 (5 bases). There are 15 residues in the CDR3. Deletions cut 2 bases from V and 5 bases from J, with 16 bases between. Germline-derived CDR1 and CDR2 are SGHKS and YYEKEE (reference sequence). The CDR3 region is CASSLIPRDLYGYTF. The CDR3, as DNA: TGTGCCAGCAGCTTAATACCCAGGGATCTGTATGGCTACACCTTC.

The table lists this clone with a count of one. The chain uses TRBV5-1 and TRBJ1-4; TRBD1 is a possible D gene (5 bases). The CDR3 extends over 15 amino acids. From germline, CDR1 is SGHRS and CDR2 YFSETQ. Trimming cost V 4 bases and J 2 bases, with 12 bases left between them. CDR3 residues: CASSGGYVTNEKLFF. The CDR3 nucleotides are TGCGCCAGCAGCGGGGGGTACGTGACTAATGAAAAACTGTTTTTT.

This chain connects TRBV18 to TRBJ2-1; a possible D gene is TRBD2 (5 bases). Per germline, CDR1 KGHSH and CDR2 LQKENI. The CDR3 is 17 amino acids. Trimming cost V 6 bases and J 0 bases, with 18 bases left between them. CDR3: CASSTYQWESSYNEQFF. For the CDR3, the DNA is TGTGCCAGCTCCACTTATCAGTGGGAGAGCTCCTACAATGAGCAGTTCTTC.

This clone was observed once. In DNA, the CDR3 is TGTGCCAGCAGTGAACTAGCGGGGGCCATTCCTTACAATGAGCAGTTCTTC. The encoded protein is CASSELAGAIPYNEQFF. The chain couples TRBV6-1 to TRBJ2-1; the match to TRBD2 covers 10 bases. J was trimmed by 4 bases and V by 2 bases; bases with no gene match: 8. The CDR3 contains 17 residues. Looked up from germline, CDR1 is MNHNS and CDR2 is SASEGT.

CDR3 DNA: TGTGCCAGCAGTGGGGGACAGCCTTCTAATGAAAAACTGTTTTTT. Translating it yields CASSGGQPSNEKLFF. The chain couples TRBV6-1 to TRBJ1-4, with 7 bases aligning to TRBD1. Trimming cost V 4 bases and J 3 bases; bases outside gene matches: 5. The CDR3 is 15 residues long. Germline V CDR1 and CDR2: MNHNS, SASEGT.

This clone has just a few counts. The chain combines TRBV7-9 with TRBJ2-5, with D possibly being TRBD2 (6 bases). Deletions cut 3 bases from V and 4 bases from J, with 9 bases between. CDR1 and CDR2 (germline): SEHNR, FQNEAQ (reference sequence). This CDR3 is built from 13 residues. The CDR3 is CASSFLGGETQYF. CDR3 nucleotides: TGTGCCAGCAGCTTTTTGGGGGGAGAGACCCAGTACTTC.

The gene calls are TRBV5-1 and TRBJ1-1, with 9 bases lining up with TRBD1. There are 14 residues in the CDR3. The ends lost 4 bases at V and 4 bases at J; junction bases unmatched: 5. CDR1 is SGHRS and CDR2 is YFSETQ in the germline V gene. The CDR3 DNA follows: TGCGCCAGCAGCACCTACAGGGGGCCCACTGAAGCTTTCTTT. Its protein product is CASSTYRGPTEAFF.

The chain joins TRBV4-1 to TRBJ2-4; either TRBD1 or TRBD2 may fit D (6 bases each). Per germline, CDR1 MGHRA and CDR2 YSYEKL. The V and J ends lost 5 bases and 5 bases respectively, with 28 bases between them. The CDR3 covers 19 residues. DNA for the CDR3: TGCGCCAGCAGCGAGTTCCGGGCCGCTCCCGGGGGCAATGAAAACATTCAGTACTTC. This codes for CASSEFRAAPGGNENIQYF.

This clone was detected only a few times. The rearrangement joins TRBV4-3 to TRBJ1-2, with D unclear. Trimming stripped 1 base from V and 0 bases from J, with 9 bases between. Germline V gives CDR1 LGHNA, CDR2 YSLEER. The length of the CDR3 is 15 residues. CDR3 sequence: CASSQVGRANYGYTF. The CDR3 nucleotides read TGCGCCAGCAGCCAAGTCGGCAGAGCTAACTATGGCTACACCTTC.

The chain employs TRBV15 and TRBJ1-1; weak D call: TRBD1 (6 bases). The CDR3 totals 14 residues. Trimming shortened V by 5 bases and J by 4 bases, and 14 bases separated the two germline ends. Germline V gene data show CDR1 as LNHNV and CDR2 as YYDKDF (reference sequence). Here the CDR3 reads CATSQQGGGTEAFF. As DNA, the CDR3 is TGTGCCACCAGCCAACAGGGAGGTGGCACTGAAGCTTTCTTT.

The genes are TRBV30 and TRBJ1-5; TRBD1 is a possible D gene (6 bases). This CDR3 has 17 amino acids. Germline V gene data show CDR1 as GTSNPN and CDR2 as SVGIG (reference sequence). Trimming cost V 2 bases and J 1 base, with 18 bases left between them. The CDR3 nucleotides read TGTGCCTGGAGTACCCGCTCGGGGGGCAGAAGCAATCAGCCCCAGCATTTT. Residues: CAWSTRSGGRSNQPQHF.

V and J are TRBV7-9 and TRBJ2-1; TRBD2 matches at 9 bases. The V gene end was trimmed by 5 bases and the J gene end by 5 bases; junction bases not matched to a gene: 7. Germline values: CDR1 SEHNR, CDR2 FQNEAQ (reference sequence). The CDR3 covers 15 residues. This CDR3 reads CASSPRLAENNEQFF. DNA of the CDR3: TGTGCCAGCAGCCCCAGACTAGCGGAAAACAATGAGCAGTTCTTC.

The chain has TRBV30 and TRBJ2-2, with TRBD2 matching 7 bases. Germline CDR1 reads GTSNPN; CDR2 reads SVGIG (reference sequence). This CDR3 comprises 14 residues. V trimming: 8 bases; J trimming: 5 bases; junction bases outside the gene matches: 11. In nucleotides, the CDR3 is TGTGCCAGAAGGGAGGGACTTTTGACCGGGGAGCTGTTTTTT. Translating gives CARREGLLTGELFF.

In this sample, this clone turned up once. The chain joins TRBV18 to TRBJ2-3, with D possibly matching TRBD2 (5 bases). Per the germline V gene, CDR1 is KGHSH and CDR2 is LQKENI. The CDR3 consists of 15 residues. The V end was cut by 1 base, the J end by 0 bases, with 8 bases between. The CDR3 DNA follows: TGTGCCAGCTCACCACAAGCGGCTAGCACAGATACGCAGTATTTT. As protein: CASSPQAASTDTQYF.